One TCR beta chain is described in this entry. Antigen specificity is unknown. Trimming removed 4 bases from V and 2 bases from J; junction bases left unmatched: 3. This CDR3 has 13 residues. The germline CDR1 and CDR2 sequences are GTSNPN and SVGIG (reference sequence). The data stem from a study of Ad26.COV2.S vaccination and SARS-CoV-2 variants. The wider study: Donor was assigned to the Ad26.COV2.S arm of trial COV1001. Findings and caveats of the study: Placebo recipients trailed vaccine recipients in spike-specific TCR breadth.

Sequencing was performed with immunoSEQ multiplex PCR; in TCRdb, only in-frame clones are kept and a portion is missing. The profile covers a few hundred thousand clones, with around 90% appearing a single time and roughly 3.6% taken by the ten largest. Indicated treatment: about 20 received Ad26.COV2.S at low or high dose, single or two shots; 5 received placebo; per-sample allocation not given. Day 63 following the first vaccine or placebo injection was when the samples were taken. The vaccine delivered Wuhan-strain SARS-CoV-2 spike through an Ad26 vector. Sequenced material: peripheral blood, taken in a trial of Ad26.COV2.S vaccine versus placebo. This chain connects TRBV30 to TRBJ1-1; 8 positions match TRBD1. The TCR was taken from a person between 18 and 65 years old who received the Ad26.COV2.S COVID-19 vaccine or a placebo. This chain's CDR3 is CAWNGQGNTEAFF. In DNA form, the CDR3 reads TGTGCCTGGAACGGACAGGGAAACACTGAAGCTTTCTTT.